The 29 T cell receptor beta chains below were found in one sample sequenced in a study of CD8+ T cells in alopecia areata. Once RNA had been extracted, it was reverse transcribed into cDNA to act as the sequencing template. TCRdb keeps only in-frame clones here, not all; method: immunoSEQ multiplex PCR. Of 130,000 or so clones listed, 61% are singletons. Treatment defined: oral pan-JAK inhibitor, 5-10 mg twice daily. This specimen was CD4+ T cells sorted from blood, taken at week 4, from a patient treated with tofacitinib. All receptors come from a human donor with alopecia areata.

The chain combines TRBV10-3 with TRBJ1-2; 9 nucleotides align to TRBD1. CDR1 is ENHRY and CDR2 is SYGVKD in the germline V gene. CDR3 size: 13 residues. The trim removed 6 bases at V and 2 bases at J, leaving 1 base unmatched. CDR3 nucleotide sequence: TGTGCCATCAGACAGGGGGCGAACTATGGCTACACCTTC. Its translation: CAIRQGANYGYTF.

The chain links TRBV25-1 to TRBJ1-1, with D uncertain. The germline V and J ends were trimmed by 2 bases and 1 base, with 8 bases remaining between them. This CDR3 is 14 amino acids long. Looked up from germline, CDR1 is MGHDK and CDR2 is SYGVNS. In DNA, the CDR3 is TGTGCCAGCAGTGAAATAACGGGGAACACTGAAGCTTTCTTT. This sequence encodes CASSEITGNTEAFF.

DNA of the CDR3: TGTGCCACCATTCGGGACATGGGAAGGAACACTGAAGCTTTCTTT. Its protein product is CATIRDMGRNTEAFF. The rearrangement joins TRBV19 to TRBJ1-1; the D gene is possibly TRBD1 (6 bases). Germline V gene lookup returns CDR1 LNHDA and CDR2 SQIVND (reference sequence). Trimming took off 10 bases at V and 1 base at J, with 19 bases between the two ends. CDR3 length: 15 amino acids.

The chain couples TRBV27 to TRBJ1-2, with TRBD1 matching over 9 bases. V gave up 5 bases and J gave up 5 bases; unmatched junction bases: 3. The CDR3 covers 13 residues. In germline, CDR1 is MNHEY, CDR2 SMNVEV (reference sequence). In DNA, the CDR3 is TGTGCCAGCAGTAGACAGGGGGTTTATGGCTACACCTTC. Amino acids: CASSRQGVYGYTF.

The rearrangement joins TRBV7-2 to TRBJ2-5, with D perhaps given as TRBD1 or TRBD2 (5 bases each). CDR1 SGHTA and CDR2 FQGNSA come from the germline V gene. This CDR3 spans 15 amino acids. Trimming removed 1 base from V and 5 bases from J, with 14 bases in between. CDR3 nucleotides: TGTGCCAGCAGCTTAGACGGGGCCACGGGCGAGACCCAGTACTTC. Translation: CASSLDGATGETQYF. The variable domain in full, completed from reference TRBV7-2 and TRBJ2-5, reads GAGVSQSPSNKVTEKGKDVELRCDPISGHTALYWYRQSLGQGLEFLIYFQGNSAPDKSGLPSDRFSAERTGGSVSTLTIQRTQQEDSAVYLCASSLDGATGETQYFGPGTRLLVL.

The chain is built from TRBV28 and TRBJ2-1; D ambiguous. Germline V gives CDR1 MDHEN, CDR2 SYDVKM. V shed 6 bases and J shed 2 bases, with 14 bases lying between them. The CDR3 covers 15 residues. CDR3 amino acids: CASRGYLQPYNEQFF. DNA for the CDR3: TGTGCCAGCAGGGGGTACCTCCAACCCTACAATGAGCAGTTCTTC.

This clone appeared a few times. V and J are TRBV28 and TRBJ2-7, with 13 bases that match TRBD2. Trimming removed 7 bases from V and 3 bases from J; junction bases left unmatched: 9. The germline V gene has CDR1 MDHEN and CDR2 SYDVKM. The CDR3 extends over 16 amino acids. The DNA of the CDR3 is TGTGCCAGCATACCTCAAGGGACTAGCGGGGTCTACGAGCAGTACTTC. Amino acids: CASIPQGTSGVYEQYF.

In nucleotides, the CDR3 is TGTGCCAGCAGCCGCGGGGCCACTTACAATGAGCAGTTCTTC. Translating it yields CASSRGATYNEQFF. The rearrangement joins TRBV11-2 to TRBJ2-1, with D perhaps matching TRBD2 (6 bases). Germline values: CDR1 SGHAT, CDR2 FQNNGV. This CDR3 contains 14 residues. Trimming pared 5 bases from V and 4 bases from J, leaving 12 bases between.

The chain recombines TRBV27 with TRBJ1-2, with 7 bases fitting TRBD1. CDR1 is MNHEY, CDR2 SMNVEV, per germline (reference sequence). V dropped 5 bases and J dropped 2; count of bases not matched to a gene: 5. This CDR3 contains 14 residues. For the CDR3, the DNA is TGTGCCAGCAGTGCCCGACAGGGAAACTATGGCTACACCTTC. It translates to CASSARQGNYGYTF.

The chain combines TRBV4-1 with TRBJ2-5; D perhaps matches TRBD1 (6 bases). Germline assignment: CDR1 MGHRA and CDR2 YSYEKL. Trimming shortened V by 2 bases and J by 0 bases, and 13 bases separated the two germline ends. This CDR3 is built from 16 residues. The CDR3 nucleotides are TGCGCCAGCAGCCAACCTTGGCAGGGGAACCAAGAGACCCAGTACTTC. Amino acids: CASSQPWQGNQETQYF.

The rearrangement uses TRBV9 and TRBJ2-4, with a tentative D call TRBD2 (5 bases). Germline values: CDR1 SGDLS, CDR2 YYNGEE. This CDR3 contains 17 residues. V gave up 3 bases and J gave up 3 bases, with 19 bases separating them. In DNA, the CDR3 is TGTGCCAGCAGCGAACACTCCGCGACGGGAAACAAAAACATTCAGTACTTC. It specifies CASSEHSATGNKNIQYF.

The chain carries TRBV9 and TRBJ1-2, with D perhaps matching TRBD1 (5 bases). Germline lookup yields CDR1 SGDLS and CDR2 YYNGEE. The CDR3 consists of 15 residues. The V and J ends lost 3 bases and 4 bases respectively, with 16 bases between them. DNA for the CDR3: TGTGCCAGCAGCGCGAGGGGAGAGGCCTCCTATGGCTACACCTTC. Translated, it gives CASSARGEASYGYTF.

The rearrangement uses TRBV4-3 and TRBJ1-4; D gene uncertain. This CDR3 region has 15 residues. Germline values: CDR1 LGHNA, CDR2 YSLEER. V was trimmed by 0 bases and J by 4 bases, leaving 9 bases between them. CDR3: CASSQDLRGNEKLFF. In DNA, the CDR3 is TGCGCCAGCAGCCAAGATCTCCGGGGTAATGAAAAACTGTTTTTT.

J is TRBJ2-2 and V is TRBV18; TRBD1 agrees at 7 bases. V shed 3 bases, J shed 1 base, and the junction held 2 bases outside the gene matches. The CDR3 spans 15 residues. Germline values: CDR1 KGHSH, CDR2 LQKENI. The CDR3 is CASSPGQQNTGELFF. CDR3 sequence (DNA): TGTGCCAGCTCACCGGGACAGCAGAACACCGGGGAGCTGTTTTTT.

This clone showed up just once. This chain connects TRBV10-3 to TRBJ2-2; 9 positions agree with TRBD1. V lost 4 bases and J lost 3; bases outside the gene matches: 3. The CDR3 is 15 residues long. The germline CDR1 and CDR2 sequences are ENHRY and SYGVKD. The CDR3 sequence: CAISGRDRDTGELFF. The CDR3 DNA reads TGTGCCATCAGTGGCCGGGACAGGGACACCGGGGAGCTGTTTTTT.

This chain links TRBV30 with TRBJ2-1; D gene uncertain. The CDR3 contains 12 residues. The V and J ends lost 0 bases and 10 bases respectively, with 10 bases between them. Looked up from germline, CDR1 is GTSNPN and CDR2 is SVGIG (reference sequence). This CDR3 reads CAWSVKGREQFF. The CDR3 coding sequence is TGTGCCTGGAGTGTAAAGGGCAGGGAGCAGTTCTTC.

V and J are TRBV4-3 and TRBJ1-3; D unclear. Germline CDR1 LGHNA, CDR2 YSLEER. The V and J ends lost 5 bases and 0 bases respectively, with 11 bases between them. The CDR3 runs 15 residues. This chain's CDR3 is CASSSRRNSGNTIYF. For the CDR3, the DNA is TGCGCCAGCAGCTCGCGACGGAACTCTGGAAACACCATATATTTT.

The J gene is TRBJ1-2, the V gene TRBV7-3; D uncertain. The V and J ends lost 5 bases and 3 bases respectively, with 16 bases between them. The germline gives CDR1 SGHTA, CDR2 FQGTGA. The CDR3 is 15 residues long. The CDR3 loop reads CASSPMHGRDYGYTF. The CDR3 bases are TGTGCCAGCAGCCCCATGCACGGCCGGGACTATGGCTACACCTTC.

This clone was counted only a few times. J is TRBJ1-1 and V is TRBV1. TRBV1 is tagged as a pseudogene. The CDR3 consists of 15 residues. This chain's CDR3 is CTSSQVIPMNTEAFF. The CDR3 DNA reads TGCACCAGCAGCCAAGTTATCCCAATGAACACTGAAGCTTTCTTT.

The gene calls are TRBV28 and TRBJ2-3, with D maybe TRBD2 (6 bases). CDR1 is MDHEN and CDR2 is SYDVKM in the germline V gene. The CDR3 consists of 14 residues. The germline V and J ends were trimmed by 7 bases and 3 bases, with 14 bases remaining between them. The CDR3 region is CASKGRGRTDTQYF. The DNA for the CDR3 is TGTGCCAGCAAGGGGCGGGGTAGAACAGATACGCAGTATTTT.

This chain connects TRBV27 to TRBJ2-5, with 10 positions matching TRBD1. The trim removed 5 bases at V and 1 base at J, leaving 7 bases unmatched. This CDR3 has 16 amino acids. Germline values: CDR1 MNHEY, CDR2 SMNVEV (reference sequence). This chain's CDR3 is CASSTGTGVGQETQYF. The DNA for the CDR3 is TGTGCCAGCAGTACTGGGACAGGGGTAGGCCAAGAGACCCAGTACTTC.

The V and J genes are TRBV6-1 and TRBJ2-4; D perhaps matches TRBD1 (6 bases). CDR1 and CDR2 (germline): MNHNS, SASEGT. This CDR3 contains 15 residues. V lost 1 base, J lost 3 bases, and 10 bases lay in between. In DNA, the CDR3 is TGTGCCAGCAGTGAAGTCAGGGGTGGCAAAAACATTCAGTACTTC. This translates into CASSEVRGGKNIQYF.

The chain employs TRBV25-1 and TRBJ2-2; TRBD2 matches at 8 bases. V gave up 3 bases and J gave up 3 bases; unmatched junction bases: 3. CDR1 is MGHDK and CDR2 is SYGVNS in the germline V gene. The CDR3 is made up of 15 amino acids. The CDR3 DNA follows: TGTGCCAGCAGTGAGTACGGGAGGGACACCGGGGAGCTGTTTTTT. As protein: CASSEYGRDTGELFF.

V and J are TRBV4-1 and TRBJ2-2, with 7 bases identical to TRBD1. The germline gives CDR1 MGHRA, CDR2 YSYEKL. J lost 0 bases, V lost 1 base, and 2 bases had no gene match. The CDR3 is 16 residues long. The CDR3 DNA reads as TGCGCCAGCAGCCAAGTTGGGACAGCGAACACCGGGGAGCTGTTTTTT. This sequence encodes CASSQVGTANTGELFF.

V gene TRBV29-1 combines with J gene TRBJ2-5; D call uncertain. V lost 4 bases, J lost 2 bases, and 8 bases lay in between. Germline values: CDR1 SQVTM, CDR2 ANQGSEA. There are 12 residues in the CDR3. CDR3: CSVAVGQETQYF. In DNA form, the CDR3 reads TGCAGCGTTGCGGTCGGGCAAGAGACCCAGTACTTC.

The chain uses TRBV2 and TRBJ1-6; D perhaps matches TRBD1 (5 bases). V lost 8 bases and J lost 7, with 9 bases in between. This CDR3 comprises 12 residues. Germline-derived CDR1 and CDR2 are SNHLY and FYNNEI. CDR3 coding DNA: TGTGCCAGCCGAAGACAGAATTCACCCCTCCACTTT. Translated, it gives CASRRQNSPLHF.

The chain is built from TRBV7-6 and TRBJ1-2, with D possibly TRBD1 on 6 matching bases. Looked up from germline, CDR1 is SGHVS and CDR2 is FNYEAQ. V was clipped by 5 bases and J by 10 bases, with 20 bases between them. The CDR3 length is 14 residues. In DNA, the CDR3 is TGTGCCAGCAGCCGCCGTTCAGGGGAGGGTGTCTACACCTTC. It yields the protein CASSRRSGEGVYTF.

Of note for this clone: Different DNA sequences within this sample yield the same CDR3. The chain uses TRBV5-1 and TRBJ2-7; 11 positions agree with TRBD1. The length of the CDR3 is 14 residues. V trimming: 2 bases; J trimming: 5 bases; junction bases outside the gene matches: 3. Germline V gene data show CDR1 as SGHRS and CDR2 as YFSETQ. CDR3 nucleotide sequence: TGCGCCAGCAGCTTAGGACAGGGGGCCCACGAGCAGTACTTC. It encodes CASSLGQGAHEQYF.

This clone was observed once. CDR3 bases: TGCGCCAGCAGCACGAACATGAACACTGAAGCTTTCTTT. Its protein product is CASSTNMNTEAFF. This rearrangement joins TRBV5-1 to TRBJ1-1, with D hard to call. The CDR3 loop spans 13 amino acids. V lost 4 bases and J 0 bases, leaving 7 bases between the germline ends. Germline V lookup: CDR1 SGHRS, CDR2 YFSETQ.